Below are 3 T cell receptor beta chains sequenced from a single sample in a study of radiotherapy plus CTLA-4 blockade in lung cancer. Some clones are missing from TCRdb's copy, which holds only in-frame ones; the method was immunoSEQ multiplex PCR. This table holds about 44,000 clones, roughly 80% found once. This specimen consisted of peripheral blood, obtained from a patient treated with radiotherapy plus ipilimumab. These receptors all come from a human donor with non-small cell lung cancer whose response to radiotherapy plus ipilimumab could not be evaluated.

The chain links TRBV5-6 to TRBJ2-3; no definite D call. CDR1 is SGHDT, CDR2 YYEEEE, per germline. V dropped 9 bases and J dropped 4 bases, with 9 bases sitting between them. The CDR3 sequence is 11 residues long. The DNA of the CDR3 is TGTGCCACGAGCCGGGCAGATACGCAGTATTTT. Protein product: CATSRADTQYF.

This clone was seen once. The V gene is TRBV7-2, the J gene TRBJ1-1; D is perhaps TRBD1 (5 bases). CDR1 and CDR2 (germline): SGHTA, FQGNSA. CDR3 length: 14 residues. V lost 5 bases and J lost 3, with 13 bases in between. DNA for the CDR3: TGTGCCAGCAGCCCTCACGGGGGGTACACTGAAGCTTTCTTT. Protein product: CASSPHGGYTEAFF.

CDR3 nucleotide sequence: TGTGCCAGCAGCTTTGGCGGGGGGGCGGAGACGCAGTATTTT. Its translation: CASSFGGGAETQYF. The V and J genes are TRBV5-4 and TRBJ2-3; TRBD2 agrees at 9 bases. This CDR3 is built from 14 residues. Trimming took 2 bases from V and 9 from J; bases not matched to a gene: 7. Germline V gene data show CDR1 as SGHNT and CDR2 as YYREEE (reference sequence).